Sequencing of this T cell receptor (beta chain) was carried out in a study of blood T cell repertoires in COVID-19 (TCRdb year 2020). For context, the study as a whole: Collaborator samples came from the United States, Italy and Spain and covered acute and convalescent phases of COVID-19. The prospective study material was composed of cDNA or gDNA derived from T cells, B-cell-depleted T cells, or PBMCs. Subjects who had been exposed to COVID-19, were actively infected with it, or had recovered from it provided the deeply sampled blood TCRbeta repertoires that made up the dataset. The repertoires were released in a freely available public database meant as a resource for research on the immune response to SARS-CoV-2. Samples came from the ongoing ImmuneRACE study (first 160 participants) plus 1,254 subjects from 6 global collaborators. Nearly every sample came with metadata listing a de-identified subject ID, COVID-19 status, age in years and sex. HLA class I and class II types, where available, came from metadata supplied by the sample provider rather than from assay-based typing.

From the germline V gene, CDR1 is MNHEY and CDR2 is SVGAGI. Spanning cysteine to phenylalanine, the CDR3 consists of 15 amino acids. This entry keeps only the CDR3 DNA: 45 bases, framed from base 1. At the junction V is shortened by 7 bases and J by 1 base, with 11 bases in between. Whole blood was collected in K2EDTA tubes by collaborating institutions according to the institutions' own protocols. For TCRbeta analysis, collaborator samples were shipped as frozen whole blood, as isolated PBMCs, or as DNA extracted from either sample type. Broader findings and caveats from the paper: The quantity of clinical and demographic metadata differed by source and by participant and was supplied without curation.

The immunoSEQ Assay, a bias-controlled multiplex PCR, was used to amplify TCRbeta CDR3 regions from genomic DNA. Concerning the study's data processing: Nucleated cell counts per sample were estimated from amplification of reference gene primers within the assay. To quantify the absolute abundance of each unique TCRbeta CDR3 rearrangement, sequence reads were collapsed and filtered. For each sample, productive Simpson clonality was calculated by taking the square root of Simpson's diversity index across productive rearrangements. TCRdb took this table from immuneACCESS and kept in-frame rearrangements with V and J called. Such tables lack part of the clones; where checked against another copy, unresolved V genes explain under half of the gap, and the rest is unexplained. D and trimming were read from the DNA, whereas the V and J calls and clone size are those reported in that table. For this sample the table gives about 58,000 clones, of which 70% to 90% were detected only once. The ten largest account for 4% to 5.5% of the sample.

As regards this clone: The target of this receptor is not known. Qualities for individual bases were not recorded, and no much larger clone is one base off.

The TCR sequence derives from a middle-aged man with active COVID-19. The sequencing input was peripheral blood. The chain joins TRBV6-5 to TRBJ1-6, with TRBD1 perhaps the D gene, on 6 matching bases. CDR3 reads: CASNHRASYNSPLHF. The nucleotide sequence reads as follows: TGTGCCAGCAACCACAGGGCTTCCTATAATTCACCCCTCCACTTT.